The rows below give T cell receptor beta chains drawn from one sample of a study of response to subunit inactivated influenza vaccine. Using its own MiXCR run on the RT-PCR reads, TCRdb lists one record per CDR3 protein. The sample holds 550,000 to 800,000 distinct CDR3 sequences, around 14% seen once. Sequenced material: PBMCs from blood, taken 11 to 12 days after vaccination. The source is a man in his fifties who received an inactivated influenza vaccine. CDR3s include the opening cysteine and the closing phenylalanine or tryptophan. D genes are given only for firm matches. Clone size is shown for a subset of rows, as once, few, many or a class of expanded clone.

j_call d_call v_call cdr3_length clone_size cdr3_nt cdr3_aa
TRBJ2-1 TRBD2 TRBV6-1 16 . TGTGCCAGCAGTGAAATCGCGGGAGCTCTCGCATCTGAGCAGTTCTTC CASSEIAGALASEQFF
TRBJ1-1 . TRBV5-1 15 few TGCGCCAGCAGGTCGACAGCCAATTTGAACACTGAAGCTTTCTTT CASRSTANLNTEAFF
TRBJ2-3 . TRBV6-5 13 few TGTGCCAGCAGTACTGGATACACAGATACGCAGTATTTT CASSTGYTDTQYF
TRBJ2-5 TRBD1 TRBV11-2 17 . TGTGCCAGCAGCTTAGAAAGACAGGGGCCCCGTATGGAGACCCAGTACTTC CASSLERQGPRMETQYF
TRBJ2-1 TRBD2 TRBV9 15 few TGTGCCAGCAGCCCTCCGGGACTAGAGCGGTTCGAGCAGTTCTTC CASSPPGLERFEQFF
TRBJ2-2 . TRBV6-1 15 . TGTGCCAGCAGTGTGACTAGTAATACCGCCGGGGAGCTGTTTTTT CASSVTSNTAGELFF
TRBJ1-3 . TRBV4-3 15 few TGCGCCAGCAGCCCAGACGGTGGGATTGGAAACACCATATATTTT CASSPDGGIGNTIYF
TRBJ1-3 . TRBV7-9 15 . TGTGCCAGCAGCTTCATTCAGGGGCAGGGAAACACCATATATTTT CASSFIQGQGNTIYF
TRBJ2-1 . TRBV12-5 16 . TGTGCTAGTGGTTTGGTATTAGAGCGATCTTACAATGAGCAGTTCTTC CASGLVLERSYNEQFF
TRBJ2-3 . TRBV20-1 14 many TGCAGTGCTAGTTCTCGGGAGAAGGGCGATACGCAGTATTTT CSASSREKGDTQYF
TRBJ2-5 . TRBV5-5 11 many TGTGCCAGCAGCTGGGGACAGACCCAGTACTTC CASSWGQTQYF
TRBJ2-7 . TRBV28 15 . TGTGCCAGCGGCTCCCCAGGGGGGAGTCCCTACGAGCAGTACTTC CASGSPGGSPYEQYF
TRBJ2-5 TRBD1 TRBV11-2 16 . TGTGCCAGCAGGGAAATCAAGGGGACAGTCCAAGAGACCCAGTACTTC CASREIKGTVQETQYF
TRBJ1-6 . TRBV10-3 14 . TGTGCCATCAGTGAGTCCATCCGGGATTCACCCCTCCACTTT CAISESIRDSPLHF
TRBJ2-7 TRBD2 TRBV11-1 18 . TGTGCCAGCCGACCTGGGGGGGGATCCCCCCCGAATAGCCCAGAGCAGTACTTC CASRPGGGSPPNSPEQYF
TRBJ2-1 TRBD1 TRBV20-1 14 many TGCAGTGCCACCGGGACAGGTGGGACAAGGACGCAGTTCTTC CSATGTGGTRTQFF
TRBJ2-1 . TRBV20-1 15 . TGCTGTGCTAGAGTACCGGGACCATACTACAATGAGCAGTTCTTC CCARVPGPYYNEQFF
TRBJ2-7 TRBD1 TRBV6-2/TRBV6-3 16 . TGTGCCAGCAGTTACTCCCCGGACAGGGGATCCTACGAGCAGTACTTC CASSYSPDRGSYEQYF
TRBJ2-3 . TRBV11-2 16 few TGTGCCAGCAGCGGAGGAAAAGGGCTTTTTCCCGATACGCAGTATTTT CASSGGKGLFPDTQYF
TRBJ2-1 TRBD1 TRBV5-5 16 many TGTGCCAGCAGCTGGGGCCCGGACAGGGCGATGAATGAGCAGTTCTTC CASSWGPDRAMNEQFF
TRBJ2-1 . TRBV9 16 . TGTGCCAGCAGCGTAGCGGTCGCCAGCTCCTACAATGAGCAGTTCTTC CASSVAVASSYNEQFF
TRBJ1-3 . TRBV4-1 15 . TGCGCCAGCAGCCAAGCATGGCCCTCTGGAAACACCATATATTTT CASSQAWPSGNTIYF
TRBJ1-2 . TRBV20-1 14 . TGCAGTGCTAGCGCTCGGGGAGGGAACTATGGCTACACCTTC CSASARGGNYGYTF
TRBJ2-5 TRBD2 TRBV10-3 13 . TGTGCCATCAGGTTAGCGGGAGCAGAGACCCAGTACTTC CAIRLAGAETQYF
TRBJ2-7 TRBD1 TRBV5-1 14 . TGCGCCAGCAGCATCGGGACAGGGGGCTACGAGCAGTACTTC CASSIGTGGYEQYF
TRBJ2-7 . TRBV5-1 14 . TGCGCCAGCAGCTTTTCGGCCGGCTCCTACGAGCAGTACTTC CASSFSAGSYEQYF
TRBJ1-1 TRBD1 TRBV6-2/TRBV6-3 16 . TGTGCCAGCAACGAGCACCCCGGACAGGGGAACACTGAAGCTTTCTTT CASNEHPGQGNTEAFF
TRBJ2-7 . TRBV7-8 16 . TGTGCCAGCAGCTTCCCCGCACAGGGAAATGGCTACGAGCAGTACTTC CASSFPAQGNGYEQYF
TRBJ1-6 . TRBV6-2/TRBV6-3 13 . TGTGCCAGCAGTTACTCGAAGCCCAGGCCCCTCCACTTT CASSYSKPRPLHF
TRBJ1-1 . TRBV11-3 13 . TGTGCCAGCAGCTTGGGGGCCGGGGCTGAAGCTTTCTTT CASSLGAGAEAFF
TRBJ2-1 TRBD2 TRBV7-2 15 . TGTGCCAGCAGCGAGGGACTAGCGAGGAACAATGAGCAGTTCTTC CASSEGLARNNEQFF
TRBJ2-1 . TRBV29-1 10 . TGCAGCGTTCCATCCGGGCCCCAGTTCTTC CSVPSGPQFF
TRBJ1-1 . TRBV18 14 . TGTGCCAGCTCACCACCGATGGAGAACACTGAAGCTTTCTTT CASSPPMENTEAFF
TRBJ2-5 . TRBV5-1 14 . TGCGCCAGCAGCTTGCTCTCAGGGAGAGAGACCCAGTACTTC CASSLLSGRETQYF
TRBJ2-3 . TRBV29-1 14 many TGCAGCGTTGCGTCGGGGATAAGCACAGATACGCAGTATTTT CSVASGISTDTQYF
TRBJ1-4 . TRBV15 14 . TGTGCCACCAGCGTCGGACCCCATGGTGAAAAACTGTTTTTT CATSVGPHGEKLFF
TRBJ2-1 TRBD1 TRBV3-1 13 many TGTGCCAGCAGGACGGGACAGGGCAATGAGCAGTTCTTC CASRTGQGNEQFF
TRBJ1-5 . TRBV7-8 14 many TGTGCCAGCAGCCCTATGGTTAGCAATCAGCCCCAGCATTTT CASSPMVSNQPQHF
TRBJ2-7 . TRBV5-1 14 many TGCGCCAGCAGACCGGGGGGCGGGAGCTACGAGCAGTACTTC CASRPGGGSYEQYF
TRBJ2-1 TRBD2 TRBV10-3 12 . TGTGCCATCGGGGGGGGAGGCAATGAGCAGTTCTTC CAIGGGGNEQFF
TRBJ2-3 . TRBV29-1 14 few TGCAGCGCCTACCAGGATCGGAAGACAGATACGCAGTATTTT CSAYQDRKTDTQYF
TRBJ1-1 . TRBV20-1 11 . TGCAGCCTCTTCCGAGGAGCTGAAGCTTTCTTT CSLFRGAEAFF
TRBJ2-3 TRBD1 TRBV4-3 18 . TGCGCCAGCAGCCCATTTGAGACAGGGGTCCGAGGCACAGATACGCAGTATTTT CASSPFETGVRGTDTQYF
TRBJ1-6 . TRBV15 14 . TGTGCCACCAGCGGATCCCAGGTCAATTCACCCCTCCACTTT CATSGSQVNSPLHF
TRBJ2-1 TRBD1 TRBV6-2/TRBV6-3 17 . TGTGCCAGCAGTTACTCGATACGGGACAGGGTGGACAATGAGCAGTTCTTC CASSYSIRDRVDNEQFF
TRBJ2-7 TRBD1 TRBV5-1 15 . TGCGCCAGCAGCTTAGGACAGGGGGCTTTGGGAGAGCAGTACTTC CASSLGQGALGEQYF
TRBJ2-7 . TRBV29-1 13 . TGCAGCGTGAACTGGGGTGGGGGGTACGAGCAGTACTTC CSVNWGGGYEQYF
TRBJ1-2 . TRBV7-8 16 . TGTGCCAGCAGCTTAGGGACGGTGAGGGGTTGGTATGGCTACACCTTC CASSLGTVRGWYGYTF
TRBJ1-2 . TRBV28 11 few TGTGCCAGCAGTTACGGGACTTTCCACACCTTC CASSYGTFHTF
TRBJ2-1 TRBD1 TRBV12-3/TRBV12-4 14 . TGTGCCAGCAAACAGGGGACAGGGGGCAATGAGCAGTTCTTC CASKQGTGGNEQFF